This T cell receptor (beta chain) appears in the sequencing data of a study of CXCR3-negative and CXCR3-positive naive CD8 T cells. Study conclusions and caveats: Relative to CXCR3-negative naive cells, CXCR3-positive naive cells had more hydrophobic TRB CDR3s. Similar TRBV-TRBJ gene usage was seen in naive CXCR3-negative and CXCR3-positive cells, but not in memory cells.

All TRB cDNA libraries came from 5' RACE performed with UMI labels. From the 5' RACE reads, TCRdb lists one entry per CDR3 protein and no DNA. This sample contains more than 100,000 distinct CDR3 sequences. Phenotypically, naive CD8+ T cells corresponded to CD45RO-CCR7+CD27+CD95-. Worth noting for this clonotype: Its antigen remains unidentified.

CDR3 length: 11 residues. CDR1 is MRHNA and CDR2 is SNTAGT in the germline V gene. V gene TRBV6-4 combines with J gene TRBJ2-5; absent DNA, TCRdb's TRBD2 call cannot be checked. This receptor was identified in a human donor in good health. Some clones in this sample may be carry-over from other donors' samples. Sequenced material: naive CXCR3+ CD8+ T cells from blood. Subset specified: CD45RO-CCR7+CD27+CD95- naive CD8+ T cells expressing CXCR3 (TNR3+). This CDR3 reads CASKPGLPQYF.